Below, 16 T cell receptor beta chains from the same sample are listed, as sequenced in a study of CD8 T cells in Susac syndrome. Random hexamers served to reverse transcribe roughly 0.45 to 1 ug RNA. TCRdb fed the immunoSEQ multiplex PCR reads into MiXCR, producing one record per CDR3 protein. The sample contains about 300,000 distinct CDR3 sequences, approximately 90% of which appear only once. Specimen: CD8+ T cells from PBMCs. Receptors were obtained from a human donor with multiple sclerosis.

V usage is TRBV7-8 and J usage is TRBJ1-4; 7 bases map to TRBD1. The CDR3 is 16 amino acids. Germline V gene lookup returns CDR1 SGHVS and CDR2 FQNEAQ. Trimming cost V 6 bases and J 3 bases; bases outside gene matches: 10. CDR3 nucleotide sequence: TGTGCCAGCAGACAAACAGGGGAAATGGCTAATGAAAAACTGTTTTTT. Translating it yields CASRQTGEMANEKLFF. Full variable domain (outside the CDR3, taken from reference TRBV7-8 and TRBJ1-4): GAGVSQSPRYKVAKRGQDVALRCDPISGHVSLFWYQQALGQGPEFLTYFQNEAQLDKSGLPSDRFFAERPEGSVSTLKIQRTQQEDSAVYLCASRQTGEMANEKLFFGSGTQLSVL.

The chain employs TRBV12-3 or TRBV12-4 and TRBJ1-1, with 7 bases matching TRBD1. CDR3 length equals 14 residues. The V segment lost 3 bases and the J segment 5 bases; nucleotides outside the gene matches: 6. The CDR3 region is CASSFGEGATEAFF. The DNA for the CDR3 is TGTGCCAGCAGTTTCGGCGAGGGGGCGACTGAAGCTTTCTTT.

The V gene is TRBV14, the J gene TRBJ2-3, with 7 bases lining up with TRBD2. Germline V gives CDR1 SGHDN, CDR2 FVKESK. V gave up 3 bases and J gave up 0 bases; unmatched junction bases: 6. The CDR3 sequence is 16 residues long. CDR3 in amino acids: CASSHLAGLSTDTQYF. The CDR3 bases are TGTGCCAGCAGCCATTTAGCGGGTTTAAGCACAGATACGCAGTATTTT.

This clonotype was counted a few times. This rearrangement joins TRBV3-1 to TRBJ2-1, with 12 bases lining up with TRBD2. V shed 4 bases and J 2 bases; nucleotides not matched to a gene: 3. The germline V gene encodes CDR1 LGHDT and CDR2 YNNKEL (reference sequence). The CDR3 spans 16 residues. The CDR3 DNA reads TGTGCCAGCAGCCCTAGGACTAGCGGGACCTACAATGAGCAGTTCTTC. Its protein product is CASSPRTSGTYNEQFF.

This chain joins TRBV11-3 and TRBJ2-7; unclear D gene. The CDR3 has 15 residues. Germline V gives CDR1 SGHNT, CDR2 YENEEA. Trimming shortened V by 5 bases and J by 3 bases, and 17 bases separated the two germline ends. The CDR3 loop is CASSPDSRGNYEQYF. The CDR3 bases are TGTGCCAGCAGCCCTGACTCGAGAGGAAACTACGAGCAGTACTTC.

The chain uses TRBV7-8 and TRBJ2-4, with 11 positions matching TRBD2. Trimming took 2 bases from V and 8 from J; bases not matched to a gene: 2. The CDR3 runs 14 residues. Germline V gene lookup returns CDR1 SGHVS and CDR2 FQNEAQ. The CDR3 here is CASSLLAGGDIQYF. In DNA form, the CDR3 reads TGTGCCAGCAGCTTATTAGCGGGGGGGGACATTCAGTACTTC.

The chain carries TRBV4-3 and TRBJ2-7; D gene uncertain. This CDR3 region has 15 residues. CDR1 and CDR2 (germline): LGHNA, YSLEER. Trimming shortened V by 2 bases and J by 3 bases, and 14 bases separated the two germline ends. The CDR3 DNA follows: TGCGCCAGCAGCCAATCTGTTTCGACTCACTACGAGCAGTACTTC. Translation: CASSQSVSTHYEQYF.

The chain joins TRBV11-2 to TRBJ2-3, with D possibly being TRBD1 (6 bases). Germline V gene lookup returns CDR1 SGHAT and CDR2 FQNNGV. The V end was cut by 5 bases, the J end by 3 bases, with 15 bases between. CDR3 length: 15 residues. CDR3 nucleotides: TGTGCCAGCAGCAACCTCAGGGGAAGGACAGATACGCAGTATTTT. It translates to CASSNLRGRTDTQYF.

This chain connects TRBV4-1 to TRBJ2-3; D might be TRBD2 (7 bases). CDR3 length: 16 amino acids. Germline values: CDR1 MGHRA, CDR2 YSYEKL. V was clipped by 4 bases and J by 2 bases, with 16 bases between them. CDR3: CASSPKLAGATDTQYF. CDR3 sequence (DNA): TGCGCCAGCAGCCCGAAGCTGGCGGGGGCCACAGATACGCAGTATTTT.

CDR3 in amino acids: CSVLDGGTDTQYF. The CDR3 region has the DNA TGCAGCGTCCTTGACGGGGGCACAGATACGCAGTATTTT. The V and J genes are TRBV29-1 and TRBJ2-3, with D perhaps TRBD2 (5 bases). This CDR3 has 13 amino acids. Germline values: CDR1 SQVTM, CDR2 ANQGSEA. Trimming pared 6 bases from V and 1 base from J, leaving 11 bases between.

This rearrangement joins TRBV9 to TRBJ2-7, with 11 bases matching TRBD2. V lost 4 bases to trimming and J lost 3 bases; unmatched junction nucleotides: 9. Germline V gene data show CDR1 as SGDLS and CDR2 as YYNGEE. This CDR3 spans 16 amino acids. The CDR3 sequence is CASSNALAGERYEQYF. The CDR3 coding sequence is TGTGCCAGCAGCAACGCACTAGCGGGGGAACGCTACGAGCAGTACTTC.

The chain links TRBV7-2 to TRBJ2-1; 10 bases line up with TRBD2. This CDR3 is built from 17 residues. The ends lost 5 bases at V and 0 bases at J; junction bases unmatched: 7. Germline values: CDR1 SGHTA, CDR2 FQGNSA. Here the CDR3 DNA reads TGTGCCAGCAGCAAAAGCGGGGGGGTTTACTCCTACAATGAGCAGTTCTTC. This gives the protein CASSKSGGVYSYNEQFF.

The chain links TRBV27 to TRBJ1-5, with a weak D call TRBD1 (6 bases). CDR1 MNHEY and CDR2 SMNVEV come from the germline V gene (reference sequence). The CDR3 is 15 amino acids. V was clipped by 0 bases and J by 4 bases, with 10 bases between them. Here the CDR3 reads CASSLSAGANQPQHF. CDR3 sequence (DNA): TGTGCCAGCAGTTTATCGGCAGGGGCAAATCAGCCCCAGCATTTT.

V and J are TRBV11-2 and TRBJ1-2, with 7 bases aligning to TRBD1. Germline CDR1 is SGHAT and CDR2 is FQNNGV. V was pared by 2 bases and J by 3 bases, with 6 bases of the junction left unmatched. CDR3 size: 15 residues. The CDR3 here is CASSLLPGGDYGYTF. The CDR3 DNA is TGTGCCAGCAGCTTACTCCCAGGGGGAGACTATGGCTACACCTTC. Drawing the rest from reference TRBV11-2 and TRBJ1-2, the complete variable domain is EAGVAQSPRYKIIEKRQSVAFWCNPISGHATLYWYQQILGQGPKLLIQFQNNGVVDDSQLPKDRFSAERLKGVDSTLKIQPAKLEDSAVYLCASSLLPGGDYGYTFGSGTRLTVV.

This chain joins TRBV19 and TRBJ2-7, with 10 positions matching TRBD1. The CDR3 consists of 14 residues. The J segment lost 3 bases and the V segment lost 4 bases, leaving 3 bases of the junction unmatched. Germline CDR1 reads LNHDA; CDR2 reads SQIVND (reference sequence). As DNA, the CDR3 is TGTGCCAGTAGTAAGACAGGGGGCAGCTACGAGCAGTACTTC. As protein: CASSKTGGSYEQYF.

A note on this clonotype: One end of the junction does not line up with germline, which may come from a read error. This chain uses TRBV28 with TRBJ2-7; no firm D call. CDR3 length: 15 residues. Germline CDR1 MDHEN, CDR2 SYDVKM. Here the CDR3 DNA reads TGTGCCAGTACCCCCCGAGGAGCGACACCCTACGGGCAGTACTTC. This sequence encodes CASTPRGATPYGQYF.